A selection of T cell receptor beta chains follows, all from one sample in a study of shared clonotypes between healthy human individuals. This table comes from immunoSEQ multiplex PCR, and its TCRdb copy is limited to in-frame clones, with some not included. This sample has approximately 1.5 million clones, with approximately 98.5% found just once. The sequencing input was naive CD4+ T cells sorted from blood. Receptors were obtained from a man aged 25 to 40 in good health. CDR3s include the opening cysteine and the closing phenylalanine or tryptophan. Each record gives: V gene, D gene, clone size, J gene, CDR3 protein, CDR3 DNA. A D gene is named only where the DNA matches it firmly. Clone size is not always given. Where it is, it says once, few, many or a class for expanded clones.

>TRBV7-2|TRBD2|.|TRBJ2-7
CASSLVSGLAGGRHEQYF
TGTGCCAGCAGCTTAGTTTCCGGACTAGCGGGAGGGAGGCACGAGCAGTACTTC
>TRBV14|.|once|TRBJ2-1
CASSLSGSYNEQFF
TGTGCCAGCAGCCTTAGCGGTTCCTACAATGAGCAGTTCTTC
>TRBV30|.|.|TRBJ1-1
CAWSIGQPYTEAFF
TGTGCCTGGAGTATCGGACAGCCATACACTGAAGCTTTCTTT
>TRBV5-4|.|.|TRBJ2-2
CASSLRGNTGELFF
TGTGCCAGCAGCTTACGGGGGAACACCGGGGAGCTGTTTTTT
>TRBV7-2|.|.|TRBJ2-7
CASSLAGVVEQYF
TGTGCCAGCAGCTTAGCGGGAGTTGTCGAGCAGTACTTC
>TRBV5-1|.|.|TRBJ2-1
CASSLHTDSYNEQFF
TGCGCCAGCAGCTTACACACAGACTCCTACAATGAGCAGTTCTTC
>TRBV5-8|TRBD1|once|TRBJ2-7
CASRDNGQGRSYEQYF
TGTGCCAGCAGAGATAACGGACAGGGAAGGTCCTACGAGCAGTACTTC
>TRBV6-6|TRBD1|.|TRBJ1-5
CASSRPLGTEDQPQHF
TGTGCCAGCAGCAGACCACTTGGGACAGAGGATCAGCCCCAGCATTTT
>TRBV19|.|.|TRBJ2-7
CASSIPGVAYEQYF
TGTGCCAGTAGTATCCCTGGGGTTGCCTACGAGCAGTACTTC
>TRBV4-2|TRBD2|.|TRBJ2-1
CASSQDAGVGLDEQFF
TGTGCCAGCAGCCAAGACGCGGGAGTCGGTCTTGATGAGCAGTTCTTC
>TRBV7-3|.|.|TRBJ2-7
CASSLGPMAENYEQYF
TGTGCCAGCAGCTTAGGACCGATGGCAGAGAACTACGAGCAGTACTTC
>TRBV9|TRBD2|.|TRBJ2-1
CASSVVAGAPYNEQFF
TGTGCCAGCAGCGTAGTAGCGGGAGCACCCTACAATGAGCAGTTCTTC
>TRBV2|TRBD1|.|TRBJ1-5
CASNDRDRQPQHF
TGTGCCAGCAACGACAGGGATCGACAGCCCCAGCATTTT
>TRBV6-5|.|.|TRBJ1-4
CASSYPGGKKLFF
TGTGCCAGCAGTTACCCCGGGGGGAAAAAACTGTTTTTT
>TRBV18|.|.|TRBJ2-3
CASSTFTDTQYF
TGTGCCAGCTCGACATTCACAGATACGCAGTATTTT
>TRBV27|.|.|TRBJ2-1
CASSSFGSLIYNEQFF
TGTGCCAGCAGTTCCTTCGGCAGTCTGATTTACAATGAGCAGTTCTTC
>TRBV19|TRBD1|once|TRBJ2-7
CASTRTGSSYEQYF
TGTGCCAGTACTAGGACAGGGAGCTCCTACGAGCAGTACTTC
>TRBV4-3|.|.|TRBJ2-4
CASSQDLLGNHIQYF
TGCGCCAGCAGCCAAGATCTATTAGGGAATCACATTCAGTACTTC
>TRBV19|TRBD2|.|TRBJ2-2
CASLDSGRANTGELFF
TGTGCCAGTCTCGATAGCGGGAGGGCGAACACCGGGGAGCTGTTTTTT
>TRBV10-2|.|once|TRBJ1-1
CASNFLTNTEAFF
TGCGCCAGCAACTTCTTGACAAACACTGAAGCTTTCTTT
>TRBV21-1|.|.|TRBJ2-7
CASSRTGGSYEQYF
TGTGCCAGCAGCAGGACAGGGGGGAGCTACGAGCAGTACTTC
>TRBV6-6|.|.|TRBJ2-1
CASSRPGDNEQFF
TGTGCCAGCAGCCGACCCGGTGACAATGAGCAGTTCTTC
>TRBV19|.|.|TRBJ1-5
CASNIPWSSYQPQHF
TGTGCCAGTAACATCCCTTGGAGCAGCTATCAGCCCCAGCATTTT